The sequence of this T cell receptor (beta chain) was determined in a study of blood T cell repertoires in COVID-19. Study in general: Sites in the United States, Italy and Spain provided acute and convalescent COVID-19 samples. PBMCs, B-cell-depleted T cells, or T cells provided the cDNA or gDNA that made up the material.

Authors' processing steps: The authors estimated nucleated cell counts from reference gene primer amplification. TCRdb's copy holds only in-frame clones and misses some; the assay was immunoSEQ multiplex PCR. Clone size and V and J calls were adopted from that table, with D and trimming inferred from the DNA. The table has around 130,000 clones, about four fifths seen once. The CDR3 covers 15 residues. V gave up 2 bases and J gave up 2 bases, with 12 bases separating them. From germline, CDR1 is MNHEY and CDR2 SVGAGI. The sequenced sample was peripheral blood. The V gene is TRBV6-5, the J gene TRBJ1-2; D may be TRBD1 (5 bases). This receptor was obtained from a human donor in a cohort sampled during active COVID-19. The CDR3 loop reads CASSYGGNPNYGYTF. In nucleotides, the CDR3 is TGTGCCAGCAGTTACGGGGGGAATCCAAACTATGGCTACACCTTC.